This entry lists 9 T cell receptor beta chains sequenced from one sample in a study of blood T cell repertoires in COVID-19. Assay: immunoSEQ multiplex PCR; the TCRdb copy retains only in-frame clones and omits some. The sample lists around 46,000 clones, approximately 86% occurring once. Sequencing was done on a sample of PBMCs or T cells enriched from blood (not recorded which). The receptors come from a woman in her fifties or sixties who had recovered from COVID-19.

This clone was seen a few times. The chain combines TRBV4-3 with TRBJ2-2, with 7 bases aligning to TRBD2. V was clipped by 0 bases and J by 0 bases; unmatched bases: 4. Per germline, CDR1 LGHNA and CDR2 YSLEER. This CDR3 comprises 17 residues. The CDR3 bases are TGCGCCAGCAGCCAAGAGGGCGCGGGGGCGAACACCGGGGAGCTGTTTTTT. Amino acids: CASSQEGAGANTGELFF.

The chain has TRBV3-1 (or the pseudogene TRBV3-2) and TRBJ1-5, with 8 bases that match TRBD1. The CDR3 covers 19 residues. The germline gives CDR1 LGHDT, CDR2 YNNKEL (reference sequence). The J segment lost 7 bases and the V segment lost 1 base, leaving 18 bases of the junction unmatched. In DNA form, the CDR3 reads TGTGCCAGCAGCCAAGGGCCAGGGGGCTATCGGCTCGGCTGGCAGCCCCAGCATTTT. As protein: CASSQGPGGYRLGWQPQHF.

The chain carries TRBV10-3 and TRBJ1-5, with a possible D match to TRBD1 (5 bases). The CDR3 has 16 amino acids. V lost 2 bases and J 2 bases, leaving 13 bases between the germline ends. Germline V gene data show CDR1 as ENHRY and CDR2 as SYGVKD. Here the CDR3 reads CAISEVRGAGNQPQHF. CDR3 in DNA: TGTGCCATCAGTGAGGTAAGGGGTGCCGGCAATCAGCCCCAGCATTTT.

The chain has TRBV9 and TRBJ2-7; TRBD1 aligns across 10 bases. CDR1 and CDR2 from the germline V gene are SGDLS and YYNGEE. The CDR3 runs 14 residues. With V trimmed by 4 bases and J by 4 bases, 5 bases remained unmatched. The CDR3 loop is CASSTRQGAYEQYF. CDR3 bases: TGTGCCAGCAGCACCCGACAGGGGGCTTACGAGCAGTACTTC.

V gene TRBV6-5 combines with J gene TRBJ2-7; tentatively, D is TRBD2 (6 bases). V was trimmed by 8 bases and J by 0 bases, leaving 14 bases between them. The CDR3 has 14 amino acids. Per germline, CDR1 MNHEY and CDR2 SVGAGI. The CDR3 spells CASAGRLSSYEQYF. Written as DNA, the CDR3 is TGTGCCAGCGCGGGACGCTTGAGCTCCTACGAGCAGTACTTC.

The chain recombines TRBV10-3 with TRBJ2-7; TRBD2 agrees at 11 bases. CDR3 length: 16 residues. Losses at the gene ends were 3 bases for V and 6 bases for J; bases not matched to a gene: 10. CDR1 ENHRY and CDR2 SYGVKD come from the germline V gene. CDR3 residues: CAISEQTSGAQGEQYF. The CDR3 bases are TGTGCCATCAGTGAACAGACTAGCGGGGCCCAGGGCGAGCAGTACTTC.

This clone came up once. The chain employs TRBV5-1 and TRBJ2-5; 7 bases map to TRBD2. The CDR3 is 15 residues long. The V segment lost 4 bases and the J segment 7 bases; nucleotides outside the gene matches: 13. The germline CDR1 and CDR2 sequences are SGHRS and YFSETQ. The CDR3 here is CASSTEVAGVGTQYF. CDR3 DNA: TGCGCCAGCAGCACAGAGGTCGCGGGGGTAGGGACCCAGTACTTC.

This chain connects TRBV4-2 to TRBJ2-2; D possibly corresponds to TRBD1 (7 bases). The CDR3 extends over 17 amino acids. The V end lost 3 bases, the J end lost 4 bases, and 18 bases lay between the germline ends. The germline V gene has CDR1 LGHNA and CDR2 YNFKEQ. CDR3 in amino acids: CASSQRQGWGGTGELFF. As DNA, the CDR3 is TGTGCCAGCAGCCAGAGACAGGGATGGGGAGGCACCGGGGAGCTGTTTTTT.

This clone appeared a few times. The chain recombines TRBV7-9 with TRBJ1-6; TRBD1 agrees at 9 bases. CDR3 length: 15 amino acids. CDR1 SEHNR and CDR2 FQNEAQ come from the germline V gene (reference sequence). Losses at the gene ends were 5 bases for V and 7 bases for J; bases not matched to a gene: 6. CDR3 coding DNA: TGTGCCAGCAGCCGTGGACAGGGGTCCAATTCACCCCTCCACTTT. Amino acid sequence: CASSRGQGSNSPLHF.